The entry below describes one T cell receptor beta chain. Germline V gives CDR1 SGHNT, CDR2 YENEEA. The J segment lost 0 bases and the V segment lost 2 bases, leaving 6 bases of the junction unmatched. The CDR3 has 17 amino acids. Data came from immunoSEQ multiplex PCR; TCRdb stores just in-frame clones and leaves some out. This sample has about 66,000 clones, with approximately 90% found just once. These data come from a study of OX40 agonist ivuxolimab in advanced cancers. The timepoints at which blood was sampled were baseline, cycle 4 day 1, and cycle 7 day 1. The TCR originated in an adult with an advanced solid tumor such as melanoma, head and neck, liver or kidney cancer. The sequencing used CD4+ or CD8+ T cells sorted from blood, collected in a trial of the OX40 agonist ivuxolimab. This chain links TRBV11-3 with TRBJ2-1; TRBD2 matches at 8 bases. Here the CDR3 reads CASSLSSGQGSYNEQFF. The CDR3 DNA follows: TGTGCCAGCAGCTTATCTAGCGGGCAGGGCTCCTACAATGAGCAGTTCTTC.